This T cell receptor beta chain derives from a study of long-term antiretroviral therapy in people with HIV. About the study: Sampling started about a decade before the 2015 immediate-ART recommendation. Study-wide findings and caveats: CDR3 lengths in HIV samples spanned a narrower range than controls. Older ART regimens may have been in use when blood was drawn between about 2004 and 2018. Clonal expansions arising prior to ART prevailed in the repertoire at every time point.

Remarks on this clone: No antigen is known for it.

The libraries were made with immunoSEQ v3.0 at survey level. Libraries were prepared by immunoSEQ multiplex PCR; TCRdb keeps only in-frame clonotypes and omits some of them. This table holds tens of thousands of clones, approximately 84% found once. CDR1 and CDR2 (germline): MNHEY, SMNVEV (reference sequence). CDR3 length equals 24 residues. The J segment lost 0 bases and the V segment lost 1 base, leaving 27 bases of the junction unmatched. The sequence derives from a middle-aged man with HIV. V and J are TRBV27 and TRBJ1-2; 9 bases map to TRBD1. The sequencing here drew on unsorted PBMCs, taken 2 years after starting antiretroviral therapy. The CDR3 region has the DNA TGTGCCAGCAGTTTATGGAACGAACCCTCGCTGGGGGGACAGGGCCTACTACCTAACTATGGCTACACCTTC. Amino acid sequence: CASSLWNEPSLGGQGLLPNYGYTF.